This T cell receptor (beta chain) was obtained from a study of shared clonotypes between healthy human individuals (dated by TCRdb to between 2020 and 2021). In the study overall: The cohort included three men and a couple of women between 18 and 49 years of age. To estimate repertoire size and how much clonotypes are shared between individuals, the study performed deep sequencing of blood TCR repertoires from a handful of healthy adults. Different laboratories and diverse techniques were used to prepare libraries and sequence TCR repertoires, to increase sequencing depth and limit assay-specific biases. Leukapheresis yielded between about 0.9 and 8.9 billion PBMCs per donor. For each donor, CD4 naive and CD4 memory were each run on three plates, CD8 naive on two plates, and CD8 memory on one plate.

Donors were healthy HIV-negative adults with no recently reported acute infections or vaccinations. Only Caucasian adults living in Nashville, Tennessee, USA were represented among the donors. CD4+ T cells were enriched by magnetic negative selection; naive cells were then positively selected on CD45RA, and the negative fraction formed the memory subset. Blood was collected by leukapheresis, and PBMCs were isolated by Ficoll-Histopaque density gradient centrifugation and then cryopreserved in liquid nitrogen vapor phase. Purity and quantity of every magnetically sorted T cell population were checked by analytical flow cytometry. From each sorted fraction, genomic DNA was isolated and quantified by UV absorbance on a Nanodrop 2000c. Points the paper makes about the study in general: About 4.5% of naive CD4, 3.5% of naive CD8, around 2.3% of memory CD4, and approximately 0.39% of memory CD8 clonotypes were shared across several donors. Naive subsets generally had larger estimated clonotype richness than memory subsets did. The small number of donors limited the genetic and exposure-history diversity represented. Compared with non-shared clonotypes, clonotypes shared by all four sorted-subset donors had higher generation probabilities. Pairwise subsampling led to the expectation that sequencing depth would affect the degree of clonotype sharing among donors. Sampling was limited to blood, and TCR repertoires in tissue likely differ from TCR repertoires in blood. Even with the large sequencing depth, rarefaction of the sorted-subset datasets indicated that sequencing was incomplete.

Using the deep immunoSEQ assay, TCR CDR3 regions were amplified from genomic DNA by multiplex PCR. Extracted genomic DNA from each cell subset was spread evenly across all wells of several immunoSEQ 96-well plates, with each plate serving as a replicate. For sorted subsets, around 200 ng genomic DNA, equal to some 28,000 T cell genomes, was loaded into each replicate PCR. The purified libraries were quantified using a Qubit 3.0 fluorometer, sized with a Bioanalyzer 2100, and then quantified again using the KAPA Library Quantification kit. Each immunoSEQ 96-well plate was sequenced on its own single-read 150-cycle Illumina NextSeq 550 flow cell. On the authors' methods: The immunoSEQ output contained only junctional sequences without quality scores, so filtering could not match that applied to full-length reads. Sequences were annotated with PyIR, a Python wrapper for IgBLAST v1.9, and V/J genes and CDR3 were assigned using IMGT germline references. Any read was removed if the V/J assignment was weak (E-value above 1e-6), the CDR3 was missing, or the read contained stop codons, out-of-frame junctions, or ambiguous translated residues. A V3J clonotype was defined by an identical inferred V gene, J gene, and CDR3 amino acid sequence. The percentage overlap between two repertoires was calculated by dividing the number of shared unique clonotypes by the size of the smaller repertoire. RTK rarefaction, the Chao1 estimator, and Recon v2.1 estimates of unobserved clonotypes were used to assess repertoire richness. For all TCRbeta clonotypes obtained by the gDNA method from several donors, generation probabilities were computed with OLGA. Held by TCRdb, this immuneACCESS table contains in-frame sequences only and omits some clones. Under half of the omission traces to an unresolved V gene where checked; the cause of the rest is unknown. V and J calls and clone size are copied from that table; D and trimming were computed from the DNA. This sample holds over a million clones; 78% were observed only once. The ten most abundant clones make up about 0.52% of the sample.

As regards this clone: Its antigen is not yet known. Base qualities are missing; no much larger clone stands one base away.

The CDR3 covers 14 residues, taking in both the cysteine and the phenylalanine. Only the CDR3 portion is preserved as DNA: 42 bases, with reading frame beginning at the first base. Taken from the germline V gene (reference sequence), the CDR1 and CDR2 loops are MNHNY and SVGAGI. The junction shows trimming of 11 bases on V and 1 base on J, plus 15 bases between the germline ends. This clonotype originated in a man younger than 35 in good health. Some clones in this sample may be carry-over from other donors' samples. The sequenced material came from memory CD4+ T cells from PBMCs. The meaning of the sample's cell subset or site label: CD45RA-negative fraction. The receptor chain draws on TRBV6-6 and TRBJ2-4, with the D call perhaps TRBD1 or TRBD2, each one matching 6 bases. The base sequence is TGTGCCTGTTCAGGAGGGGGGGCCAAAAACATTCAGTACTTC. It translates to CACSGGGAKNIQYF.